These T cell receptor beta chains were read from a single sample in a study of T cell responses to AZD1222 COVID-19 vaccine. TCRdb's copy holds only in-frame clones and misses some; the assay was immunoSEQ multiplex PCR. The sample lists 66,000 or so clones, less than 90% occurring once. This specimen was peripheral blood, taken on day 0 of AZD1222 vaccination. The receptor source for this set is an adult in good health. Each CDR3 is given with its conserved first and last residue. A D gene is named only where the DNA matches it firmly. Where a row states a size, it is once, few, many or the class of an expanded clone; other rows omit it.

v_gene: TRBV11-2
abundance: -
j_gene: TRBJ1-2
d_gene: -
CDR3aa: CASSLAVSVPGLGGYTF
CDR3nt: TGTGCCAGCAGCTTAGCGGTCTCGGTTCCAGGTCTGGGGGGCTACACCTTC

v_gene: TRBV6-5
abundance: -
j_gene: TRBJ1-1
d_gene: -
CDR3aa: CASSLLGTEAFF
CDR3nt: TGTGCCAGCAGTTTGTTGGGCACTGAAGCTTTCTTT

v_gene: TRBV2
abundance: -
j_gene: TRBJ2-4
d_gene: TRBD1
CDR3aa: CASLGQTKNIQYF
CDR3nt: TGTGCCAGCTTGGGACAGACAAAAAACATTCAGTACTTC

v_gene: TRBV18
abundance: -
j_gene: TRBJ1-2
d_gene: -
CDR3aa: CASSPNVQGQNYGYTF
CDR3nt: TGTGCCAGCTCACCAAATGTCCAGGGGCAAAACTATGGCTACACCTTC

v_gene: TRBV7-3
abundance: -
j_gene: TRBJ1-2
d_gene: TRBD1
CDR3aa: CASSPQPLTGTYGYTF
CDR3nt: TGTGCCAGCAGCCCCCAACCCCTGACAGGGACCTATGGCTACACCTTC

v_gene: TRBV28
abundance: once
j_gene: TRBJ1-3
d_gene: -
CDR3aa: CASGLDPGAGGNTIYF
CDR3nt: TGTGCCAGCGGACTAGATCCGGGGGCCGGGGGAAACACCATATATTTT

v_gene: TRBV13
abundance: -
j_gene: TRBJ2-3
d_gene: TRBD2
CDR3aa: CASSLDGGSGGSLTTYTQYF
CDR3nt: TGTGCCAGCAGCTTAGACGGGGGTAGCGGGGGCTCGCTTACGACGTATACGCAGTATTTT

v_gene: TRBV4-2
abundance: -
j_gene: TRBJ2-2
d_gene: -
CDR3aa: CASSQDRGGTSTGELFF
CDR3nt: TGTGCCAGCAGCCAAGATCGAGGGGGAACGAGCACCGGGGAGCTGTTTTTT

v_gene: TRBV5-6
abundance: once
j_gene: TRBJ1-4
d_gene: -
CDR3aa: CASSPVGGATNEKLFF
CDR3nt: TGTGCCAGCAGCCCGGTAGGGGGGGCTACTAATGAAAAACTGTTTTTT

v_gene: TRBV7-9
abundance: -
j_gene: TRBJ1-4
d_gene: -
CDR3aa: CASAQAVEGEKLFF
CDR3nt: TGTGCCAGCGCCCAGGCCGTTGAGGGTGAAAAACTGTTTTTT

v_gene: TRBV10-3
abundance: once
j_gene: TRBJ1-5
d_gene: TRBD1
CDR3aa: CAISPGQGTRQPQHF
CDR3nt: TGTGCCATCAGCCCTGGACAGGGGACGCGGCAGCCCCAGCATTTT

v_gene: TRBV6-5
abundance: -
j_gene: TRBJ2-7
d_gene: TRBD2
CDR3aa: CASSGTSGNYEQYF
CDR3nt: TGTGCCAGCAGCGGGACTAGCGGGAACTACGAGCAGTACTTC

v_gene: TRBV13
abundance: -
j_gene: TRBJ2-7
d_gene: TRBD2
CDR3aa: CASSPHGGLAVYEQYF
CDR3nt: TGTGCCAGCAGCCCGCACGGGGGACTAGCGGTCTACGAGCAGTACTTC

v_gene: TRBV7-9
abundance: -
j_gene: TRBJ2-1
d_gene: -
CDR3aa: CASSSGLYNEQFF
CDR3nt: TGTGCCAGCAGCTCGGGACTGTACAATGAGCAGTTCTTC

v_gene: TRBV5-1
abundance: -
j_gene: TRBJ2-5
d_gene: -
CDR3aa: CASKVGAGRETQYF
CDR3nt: TGCGCCAGCAAGGTCGGGGCGGGGCGGGAGACCCAGTACTTC

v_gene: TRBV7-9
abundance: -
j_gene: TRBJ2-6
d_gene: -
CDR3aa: CASSLVLTVPDSGANVLTF
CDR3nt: TGTGCCAGCAGCTTAGTCCTGACAGTCCCGGACTCTGGGGCCAACGTCCTGACTTTC

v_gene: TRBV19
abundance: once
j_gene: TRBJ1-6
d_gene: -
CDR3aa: CASSIASGAGTPLHF
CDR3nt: TGTGCCAGTAGTATAGCCTCGGGGGCTGGGACACCCCTCCACTTT

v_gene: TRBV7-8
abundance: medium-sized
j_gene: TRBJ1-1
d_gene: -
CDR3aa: CASRRGEGEAFF
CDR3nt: TGTGCCAGCCGGAGGGGGGAAGGTGAAGCTTTCTTT

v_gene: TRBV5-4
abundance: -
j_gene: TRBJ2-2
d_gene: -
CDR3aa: CASSSSGGLALGGELFF
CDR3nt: TGTGCCAGCAGCTCCTCCGGGGGCCTCGCCTTAGGTGGGGAGCTGTTTTTT

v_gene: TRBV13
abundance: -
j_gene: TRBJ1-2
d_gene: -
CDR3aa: CASSLRGGFSNYGYTF
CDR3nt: TGTGCCAGCAGCTTAAGGGGAGGGTTTTCTAACTATGGCTACACCTTC

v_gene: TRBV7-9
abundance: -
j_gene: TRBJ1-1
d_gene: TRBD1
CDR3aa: CASSPGQGNTEAFF
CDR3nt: TGTGCCAGCAGTCCAGGACAGGGAAACACTGAAGCTTTCTTT

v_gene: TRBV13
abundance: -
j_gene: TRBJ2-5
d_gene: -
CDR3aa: CASSGVGQETQYF
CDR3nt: TGTGCCAGCAGCGGGGTAGGCCAAGAGACCCAGTACTTC

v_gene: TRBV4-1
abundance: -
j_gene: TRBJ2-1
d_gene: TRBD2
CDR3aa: CASSPWTSGDYRGNEQFF
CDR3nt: TGCGCCAGCAGCCCTTGGACTAGCGGTGATTATCGGGGCAATGAGCAGTTCTTC

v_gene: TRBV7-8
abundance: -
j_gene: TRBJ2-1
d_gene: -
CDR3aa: CASSPVSEQFF
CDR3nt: TGTGCCAGCAGCCCGGTTTCTGAGCAGTTCTTC

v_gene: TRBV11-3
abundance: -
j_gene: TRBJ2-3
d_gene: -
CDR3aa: CASSEESSADTQYF
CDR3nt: TGTGCCAGCAGCGAGGAAAGTAGCGCAGATACGCAGTATTTT

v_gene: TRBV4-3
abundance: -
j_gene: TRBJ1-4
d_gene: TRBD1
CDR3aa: CASSLNWDRNEKLFF
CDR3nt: TGCGCCAGCAGCCTGAATTGGGACAGGAATGAAAAACTGTTTTTT

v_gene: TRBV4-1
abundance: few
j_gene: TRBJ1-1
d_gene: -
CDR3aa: CASSRVDGGRLPEAFF
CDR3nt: TGCGCCAGCAGCCGAGTTGACGGGGGCCGCCTACCTGAAGCTTTCTTT

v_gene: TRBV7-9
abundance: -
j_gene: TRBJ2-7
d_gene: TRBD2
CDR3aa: CASSLTSDNYEQYF
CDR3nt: TGTGCCAGCAGCTTAACTAGCGATAATTACGAGCAGTACTTC

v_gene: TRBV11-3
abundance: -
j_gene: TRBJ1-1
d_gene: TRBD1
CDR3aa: CASSQNRGNTEAFF
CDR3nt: TGTGCCAGCAGCCAAAACAGGGGGAACACTGAAGCTTTCTTT

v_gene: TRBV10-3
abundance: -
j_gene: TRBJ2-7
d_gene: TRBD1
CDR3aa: CAISYGQGASYEQYF
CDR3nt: TGTGCCATCAGCTATGGACAGGGGGCATCCTACGAGCAGTACTTC

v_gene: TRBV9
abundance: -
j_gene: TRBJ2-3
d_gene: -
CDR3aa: CASSGATDTQYF
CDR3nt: TGTGCCAGCAGCGGGGCCACAGATACGCAGTATTTT

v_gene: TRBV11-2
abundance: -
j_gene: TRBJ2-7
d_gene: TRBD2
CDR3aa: CASSRTSGGSYEQYF
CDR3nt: TGTGCCAGCAGCAGGACTAGCGGGGGTTCCTACGAGCAGTACTTC

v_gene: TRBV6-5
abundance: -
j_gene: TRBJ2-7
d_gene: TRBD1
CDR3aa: CASRYRDRGTYEQYF
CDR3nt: TGTGCCAGCAGATACCGGGACAGGGGAACCTACGAGCAGTACTTC

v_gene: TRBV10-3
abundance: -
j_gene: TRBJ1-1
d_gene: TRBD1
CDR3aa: CAIRPGQGASRDTEAFF
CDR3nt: TGTGCCATCAGACCGGGACAGGGGGCTAGTAGGGACACTGAAGCTTTCTTT

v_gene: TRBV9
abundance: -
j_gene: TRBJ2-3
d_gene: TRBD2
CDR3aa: CASSGLAGDQRTDTQYF
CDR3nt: TGTGCCAGCTCCGGACTAGCGGGAGACCAACGCACAGATACGCAGTATTTT

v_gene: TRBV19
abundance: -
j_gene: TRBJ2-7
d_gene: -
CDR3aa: CASSLSIGSYEQYF
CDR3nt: TGTGCCAGTAGTCTGTCGATAGGATCTTACGAGCAGTACTTC

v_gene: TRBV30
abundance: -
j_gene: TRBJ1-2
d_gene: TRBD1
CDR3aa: CAWSVHGTELYGYTF
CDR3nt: TGTGCCTGGAGTGTACACGGGACAGAGTTATATGGCTACACCTTC

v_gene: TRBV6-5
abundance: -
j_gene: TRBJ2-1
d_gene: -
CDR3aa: CASSYSGDSSYNEQFF
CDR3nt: TGTGCCAGCAGTTACTCGGGCGACAGCTCCTACAATGAGCAGTTCTTC

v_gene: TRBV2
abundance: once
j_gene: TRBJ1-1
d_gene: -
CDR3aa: CASSGDGQNTEAFF
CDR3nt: TGTGCCAGCAGCGGGGACGGACAGAACACTGAAGCTTTCTTT

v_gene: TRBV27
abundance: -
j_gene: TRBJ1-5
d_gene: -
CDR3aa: CASSLEGTQPQHF
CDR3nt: TGTGCCAGCAGTTTAGAGGGGACGCAGCCCCAGCATTTT

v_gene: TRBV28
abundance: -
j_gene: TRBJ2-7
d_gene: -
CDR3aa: CASSLGTGYEQYF
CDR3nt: TGTGCCAGCAGTTTAGGGACTGGATACGAGCAGTACTTC

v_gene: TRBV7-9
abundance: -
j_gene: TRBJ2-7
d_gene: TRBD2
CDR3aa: CASSLGQGTSGKYEQYF
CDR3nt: TGTGCCAGCAGCTTAGGTCAGGGGACTAGCGGGAAATACGAGCAGTACTTC

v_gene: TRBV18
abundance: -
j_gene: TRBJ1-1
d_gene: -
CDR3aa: CASSPTGGSSNTEAFF
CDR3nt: TGTGCCAGCTCACCAACTGGAGGCAGCTCGAACACTGAAGCTTTCTTT